This T cell receptor (beta chain) originates from a study of T cell repertoires in cytomegalovirus infection. As for the study in general: Indications of both CMV infection and matching HLA type were provided by public TCR beta signatures.

Comment on this clonotype: Its specificity is not known.

CDR1 is LNHDA, CDR2 SQIVND, per germline (reference sequence). The V end was cut by 7 bases, the J end by 1 base, with 16 bases between. The CDR3 totals 15 residues. TCRdb recomputed calls from the reads with MiXCR, one row per CDR3 protein. The sample includes about 360,000 distinct CDR3 sequences, about 35% of them seen just once. The receptor was derived from a human donor in good health (CMV status not recorded). Some clones in this sample may be carry-over from other donors' samples. This chain joins TRBV19 and TRBJ1-2, with a possible D match to TRBD1 (5 bases). The sample consisted of cultured PBMCs, taken from culture after CMV antigen stimulation. The CDR3 loop is CASTGASGYNYGYTF. The CDR3 DNA is TGTGCCAGTACCGGGGCTTCGGGATATAACTATGGCTACACCTTC.